Each of the 13 T cell receptor beta chains below was sequenced from the same sample in a study of beta chain features in type 1 diabetes. Broader study findings: Patients with Type 1 diabetes showed moderately but significantly shorter TCRB CDR3s in all four CD4+ subsets.

As every portion of the isolated RNA was reverse transcribed, the sequencing read expressed TCRB transcripts. Measured with immunoSEQ multiplex PCR; TCRdb has only the in-frame clones, and not every one. Among 95,000 to 150,000 clones listed, 15% to 20% were seen once. What these receptors recognize is not known. Sequenced material: central memory CD4+ T cells from blood. These receptors were obtained from a man aged 25-45 years with type 1 diabetes.

In this sample, this clone turned up a few times. This chain links TRBV14 with TRBJ1-2; D is undetermined. Germline V gene sequence: CDR1 SGHDN, CDR2 FVKESK. The V and J ends lost 4 bases and 3 bases respectively, with 9 bases between them. This CDR3 has 13 amino acids. The DNA of the CDR3 is TGTGCCAGCAGCCCGGACCCCGACTATGGCTACACCTTC. Protein product: CASSPDPDYGYTF.

This rearrangement joins TRBV20-1 to TRBJ1-2; D remains ambiguous. Germline V lookup: CDR1 DFQATT, CDR2 SNEGSKA (reference sequence). Trimming pared 3 bases from V and 5 bases from J, leaving 4 bases between. The CDR3 is 10 residues long. The CDR3 loop reads CSASQYGYTF. In nucleotides, the CDR3 is TGCAGTGCTAGTCAATATGGCTACACCTTC.

The chain combines TRBV5-4 with TRBJ1-2; a possible D gene is TRBD1 (5 bases). The CDR3 is made up of 15 amino acids. V lost 4 bases to trimming and J lost 0 bases, with 13 bases between them. The germline V gene encodes CDR1 SGHNT and CDR2 YYREEE (reference sequence). The CDR3 nucleotides read TGTGCCAGCAGCCAACCAGGGATATCTAACTATGGCTACACCTTC. Amino acids: CASSQPGISNYGYTF. The full variable domain, rest sourced from reference TRBV5-4 and TRBJ1-2, is ETGVTQSPTHLIKTRGQQVTLRCSSQSGHNTVSWYQQALGQGPQFIFQYYREEENGRGNFPPRFSGLQFPNYSSELNVNALELDDSALYLCASSQPGISNYGYTFGSGTRLTVV.

The CDR3 region is CASSQAVAGQETQYF. The CDR3 bases are TGCGCCAGCAGCCAAGCAGTGGCAGGTCAAGAGACCCAGTACTTC. The chain uses TRBV4-3 and TRBJ2-5, with D hard to call. The CDR3 loop spans 15 amino acids. Germline V gene data show CDR1 as LGHNA and CDR2 as YSLEER. V shed 1 base and J shed 2 bases, with 11 bases lying between them.

The chain recombines TRBV11-3 with TRBJ2-5; 7 bases map to TRBD2. The CDR3 length is 15 residues. The germline CDR1 and CDR2 sequences are SGHNT and YENEEA. Trimming cost V 0 bases and J 6 bases; bases outside gene matches: 7. CDR3 protein: CASSLDQETSKTQYF. CDR3 nucleotide sequence: TGTGCCAGCAGCTTAGATCAGGAGACTAGCAAGACCCAGTACTTC.

This clone turned up a few times. The chain couples TRBV27 to TRBJ2-7; 7 bases line up with TRBD1. Unmatched junction bases numbered 11, after V lost 5 bases and J lost 1 base. CDR3 length equals 16 residues. The V gene's germline CDR1 is MNHEY and CDR2 SMNVEV (reference sequence). CDR3 in amino acids: CASSIGDSQSSYEQYF. CDR3 DNA sequence: TGTGCCAGCAGTATAGGGGACAGCCAATCGTCCTACGAGCAGTACTTC.

The chain couples TRBV7-2 to TRBJ2-3; 9 positions agree with TRBD1. With V trimmed by 0 bases and J by 6 bases, 4 bases remained unmatched. Germline CDR1 is SGHTA and CDR2 is FQGNSA. The CDR3 loop spans 15 amino acids. The CDR3 DNA reads TGTGCCAGCAGCTTAGCGAACAGGGGGCCTGATACGCAGTATTTT. Translated: CASSLANRGPDTQYF.

This chain joins TRBV6-5 and TRBJ1-5; tentative D call: TRBD1 (5 bases). This CDR3 region has 15 residues. Germline V lookup: CDR1 MNHEY, CDR2 SVGAGI. V shed 4 bases and J shed 4 bases, with 14 bases lying between them. This CDR3 reads CASSSAGLANQPQHF. DNA of the CDR3: TGTGCCAGCAGTTCTGCGGGACTGGCAAATCAGCCCCAGCATTTT.

This chain joins TRBV6-4 and TRBJ1-2, with D possibly TRBD1 on 5 matching bases. V lost 4 bases to trimming and J lost 4 bases, with 13 bases between them. The CDR3 spans 14 residues. Germline V gene lookup returns CDR1 MRHNA and CDR2 SNTAGT. The CDR3: CASSAEAGTYGYTF. CDR3 coding DNA: TGTGCCAGCAGTGCCGAGGCCGGGACCTATGGCTACACCTTC.

The chain is built from TRBV5-1 and TRBJ2-3, with a possible D match to TRBD1 (6 bases). CDR3 size: 15 residues. Germline V gene sequence: CDR1 SGHRS, CDR2 YFSETQ. V lost 2 bases and J lost 2, with 12 bases in between. The CDR3 DNA sequence: TGCGCCAGCAGCTTTTTACAGGGAACCACAGATACGCAGTATTTT. It encodes CASSFLQGTTDTQYF.

The chain links TRBV30 to TRBJ1-2, with D uncertain. Per germline, CDR1 GTSNPN and CDR2 SVGIG (reference sequence). There are 12 residues in the CDR3. Trimming left V 0 bases short and J 3 bases short, with 5 bases between. In DNA form, the CDR3 reads TGTGCCTGGAGTGTGGGAGACTATGGCTACACCTTC. As protein: CAWSVGDYGYTF. The full variable domain, with the rest looked up from reference TRBV30 and TRBJ1-2, is SQTIHQWPATLVQPVGSPLSLECTVEGTSNPNLYWYRQAAGRGLQLLFYSVGIGQISSEVPQNLSASRPQDRQFILSSKKLLLSDSGFYLCAWSVGDYGYTFGSGTRLTVV.

This chain joins TRBV25-1 and TRBJ1-5, with D tentatively TRBD1 (5 bases). The germline CDR1 and CDR2 sequences are MGHDK and SYGVNS. Trimming took 4 bases from V and 0 from J, leaving 10 bases between them. The CDR3 has 15 amino acids. CDR3 coding DNA: TGTGCCAGCAGTGCGGACATCGGTAGCAATCAGCCCCAGCATTTT. Translation: CASSADIGSNQPQHF.

The chain employs TRBV10-3 and TRBJ2-7, with a possible D match to TRBD2 (5 bases). The CDR3 contains 13 residues. Per the germline V gene, CDR1 is ENHRY and CDR2 is SYGVKD. V was clipped by 2 bases and J by 6 bases, with 11 bases between them. The CDR3 sequence: CAISEPLAIEQYF. CDR3 DNA sequence: TGTGCCATCAGTGAGCCTCTAGCAATCGAGCAGTACTTC.